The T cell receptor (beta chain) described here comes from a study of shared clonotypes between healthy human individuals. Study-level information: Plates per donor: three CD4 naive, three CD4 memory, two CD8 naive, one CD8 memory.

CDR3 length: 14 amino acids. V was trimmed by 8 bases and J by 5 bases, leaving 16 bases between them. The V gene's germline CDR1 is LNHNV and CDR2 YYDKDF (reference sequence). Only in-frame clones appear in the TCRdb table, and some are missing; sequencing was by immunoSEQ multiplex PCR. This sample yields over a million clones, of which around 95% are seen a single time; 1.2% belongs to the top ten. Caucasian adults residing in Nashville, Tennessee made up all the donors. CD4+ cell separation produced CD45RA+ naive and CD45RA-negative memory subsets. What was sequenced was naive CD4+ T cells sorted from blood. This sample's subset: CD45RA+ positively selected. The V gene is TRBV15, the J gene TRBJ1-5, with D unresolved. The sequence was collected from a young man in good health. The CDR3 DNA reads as TGTGCCACCTCCCCGGGATCATGGCATCAGCCCCAGCATTTT. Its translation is CATSPGSWHQPQHF.